In its sample, the clone carrying this T cell receptor (beta chain) was seen a few times. TCRdb ran MiXCR on the 5' RACE reads and lists one entry per CDR3 protein. Altogether approximately 240,000 distinct CDR3 sequences are present, over 15% being singletons, with the ten largest covering around 3.4%. This sample is part of a study of T-cell memory formation after mild COVID-19. Material for sequencing was PBMCs or a T cell subset sorted from them (not recorded which). This clonotype was obtained from a man younger than 35 who had mild COVID-19 (a few samples of this study predate the infection). Cell type and time point are not known.

CDR3 region: CASSNRGLTDTQYF. The CDR3 region has the DNA TGTGCCAGCAGTAACAGGGGGCTGACAGATACGCAGTATTTT. V gene TRBV6-4 combines with J gene TRBJ2-3; TRBD1 aligns across 9 bases. The V gene end was trimmed by 5 bases and the J gene end by 3 bases; junction bases not matched to a gene: 3. Germline loops: CDR1 MRHNA, CDR2 SNTAGT. This CDR3 region has 14 residues.